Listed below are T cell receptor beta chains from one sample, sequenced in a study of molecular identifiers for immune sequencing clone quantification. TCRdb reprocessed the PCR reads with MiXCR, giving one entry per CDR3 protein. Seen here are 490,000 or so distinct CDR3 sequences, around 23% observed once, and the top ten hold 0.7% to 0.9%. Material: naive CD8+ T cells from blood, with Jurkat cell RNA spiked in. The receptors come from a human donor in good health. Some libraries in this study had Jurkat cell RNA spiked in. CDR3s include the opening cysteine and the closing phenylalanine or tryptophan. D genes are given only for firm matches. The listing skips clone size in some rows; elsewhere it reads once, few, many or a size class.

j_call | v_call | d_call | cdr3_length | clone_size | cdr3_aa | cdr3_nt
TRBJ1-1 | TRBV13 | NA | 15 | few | CASSANGDLNTEAFF | TGTGCCAGCAGCGCTAACGGGGACCTGAACACTGAAGCTTTCTTT
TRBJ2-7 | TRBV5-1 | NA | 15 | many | CASSYRDGPVYEQYF | TGCGCCAGCAGCTACCGGGATGGACCCGTCTACGAGCAGTACTTC
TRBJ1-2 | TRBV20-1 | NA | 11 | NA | CSAMEDYGYTF | TGCAGTGCTATGGAGGACTATGGCTACACCTTC
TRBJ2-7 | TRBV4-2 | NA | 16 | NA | CASSQVSGGGGGEQYF | TGTGCCAGCAGCCAAGTAAGTGGAGGAGGGGGAGGCGAGCAGTACTTC
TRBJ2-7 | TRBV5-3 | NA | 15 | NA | CASSWGAGQGPEQYF | TGTGCCAGCAGTTGGGGAGCGGGCCAGGGCCCCGAGCAGTACTTC
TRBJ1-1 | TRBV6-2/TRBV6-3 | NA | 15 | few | CASSEAGVMNTEAFF | TGTGCCAGCAGCGAGGCGGGGGTAATGAACACTGAAGCTTTCTTT
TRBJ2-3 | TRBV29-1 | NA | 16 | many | CSVSEGAGTVLDTQYF | TGCAGCGTGTCAGAAGGGGCGGGGACGGTCTTGGATACGCAGTATTTT
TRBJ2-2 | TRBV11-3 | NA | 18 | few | CASSLSPRTRDPTGELFF | TGTGCCAGCAGCTTATCCCCTCGGACCAGAGATCCCACCGGGGAGCTGTTTTTT
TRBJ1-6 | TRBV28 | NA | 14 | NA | CASSYRGRDSPLHF | TGTGCCAGCAGTTATCGGGGGAGGGATTCACCCCTCCACTTT
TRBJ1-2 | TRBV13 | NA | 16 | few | CASSLEGGRTNYGYTF | TGTGCCAGCAGCTTAGAAGGGGGGCGAACTAACTATGGCTACACCTTC
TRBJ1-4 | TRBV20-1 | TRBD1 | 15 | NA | CSARDPGTVGEKLFF | TGCAGTGCTAGAGATCCAGGGACAGTTGGGGAAAAACTGTTTTTT
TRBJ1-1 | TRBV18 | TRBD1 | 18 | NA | CASSTAKGDRAMNTEAFF | TGTGCCAGCTCAACCGCTAAAGGGGACAGGGCTATGAACACTGAAGCTTTCTTT
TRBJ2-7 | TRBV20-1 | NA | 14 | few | CSASALEFDYEQYF | TGCAGTGCAAGCGCGCTAGAGTTTGACTACGAGCAGTACTTC
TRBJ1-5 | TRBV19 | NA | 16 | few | CASSIFFGYSNQPQHF | TGTGCCAGTAGTATATTTTTCGGGTATAGCAATCAGCCCCAGCATTTT
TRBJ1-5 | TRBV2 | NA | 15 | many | CASSEVQGRDQPQHF | TGTGCCAGCAGTGAAGTCCAGGGTAGGGATCAGCCCCAGCATTTT
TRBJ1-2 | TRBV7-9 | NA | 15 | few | CASSHFGAENYGYTF | TGTGCCAGCAGTCACTTTGGAGCAGAAAACTATGGCTACACCTTC
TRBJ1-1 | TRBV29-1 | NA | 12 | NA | CSVEILTTEALF | TGCAGCGTTGAGATCTTAACCACGGAAGCTCTCTTT
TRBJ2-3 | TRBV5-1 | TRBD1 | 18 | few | CASSGPAGQTGFTATQYF | TGCGCCAGCAGCGGGCCTGCGGGTCAGACAGGGTTCACAGCTACGCAGTATTTT
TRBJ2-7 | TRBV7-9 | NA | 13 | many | CASSPPGADEQYF | TGTGCCAGCAGCCCGCCTGGGGCGGACGAGCAGTACTTC
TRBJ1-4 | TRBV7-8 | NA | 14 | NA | CARTHIFGNEKLFF | TGTGCCAGGACCCACATTTTCGGCAATGAAAAACTGTTTTTT
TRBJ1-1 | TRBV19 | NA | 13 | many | CASSPIEGAEAFF | TGTGCCAGTAGTCCTATTGAAGGGGCTGAAGCTTTCTTT
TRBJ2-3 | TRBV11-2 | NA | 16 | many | CASSTPDSPLTDTQYF | TGTGCCAGCAGCACACCGGACAGCCCCCTCACAGATACGCAGTATTTT
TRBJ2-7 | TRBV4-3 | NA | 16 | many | CASSQELLDSSYEQYF | TGCGCCAGCAGCCAAGAACTGCTCGACAGCTCCTACGAGCAGTACTTC
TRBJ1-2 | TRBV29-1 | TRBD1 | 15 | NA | CSVEDPWTGWSGYTF | TGCAGCGTTGAAGATCCGTGGACAGGGTGGAGTGGCTACACCTTC
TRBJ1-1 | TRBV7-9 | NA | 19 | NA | CASSLPSGMVTGLNTEAFF | TGTGCCAGCAGCTTACCCTCGGGGATGGTGACAGGATTGAACACTGAAGCTTTCTTT
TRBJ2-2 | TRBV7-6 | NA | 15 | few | CASSLDRSNTGELFF | TGTGCCAGCAGCTTAGACAGATCGAACACCGGGGAGCTGTTTTTT
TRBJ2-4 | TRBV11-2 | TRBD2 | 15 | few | CASSLGLARGHIQYF | TGTGCCAGCAGCTTAGGACTAGCGAGGGGTCACATTCAGTACTTC
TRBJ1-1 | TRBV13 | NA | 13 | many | CASSLDLGTEAFF | TGTGCCAGCAGCCTTGACCTGGGAACTGAAGCTTTCTTT
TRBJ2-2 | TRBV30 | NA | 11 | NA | CASRDGGELFF | TGTGCCTCTCGGGACGGCGGGGAGCTGTTTTTT
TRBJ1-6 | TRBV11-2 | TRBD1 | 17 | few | CASSFGTASSYNSPLHF | TGTGCCAGCAGCTTCGGGACAGCGAGCTCCTATAATTCACCCCTCCACTTT
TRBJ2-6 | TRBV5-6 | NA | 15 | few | CASSRHHSGANVLTF | TGTGCCAGCAGCCGACACCACTCTGGGGCCAACGTCCTGACTTTC
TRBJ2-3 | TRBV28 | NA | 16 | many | CASSPFGGTSTDTQYF | TGTGCCAGCAGCCCCTTTGGGGGGACTAGCACAGATACGCAGTATTTT
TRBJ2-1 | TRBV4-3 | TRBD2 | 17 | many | CASSPRTSGSSYNEQFF | TGCGCCAGCAGCCCGAGGACTAGCGGGAGCTCCTACAATGAGCAGTTCTTC
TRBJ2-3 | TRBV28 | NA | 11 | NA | CASSSSDTRYF | TGTGCCAGCAGTTCCTCGGATACGCGGTATTTT
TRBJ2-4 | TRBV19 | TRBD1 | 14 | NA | CASSERQGPDIQYF | TGTGCCAGTAGTGAGAGACAGGGGCCAGACATTCAGTACTTC
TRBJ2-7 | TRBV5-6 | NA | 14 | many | CASSPGGSLYEQYF | TGTGCCAGCAGCCCGGGCGGCAGCCTGTACGAGCAGTACTTC
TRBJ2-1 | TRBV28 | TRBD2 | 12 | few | CASKYSGGEQFF | TGTGCCAGCAAGTATAGCGGGGGCGAGCAGTTCTTC
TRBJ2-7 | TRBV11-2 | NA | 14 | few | CASSLTGAPDEQYF | TGTGCCAGCAGCTTAACTGGGGCCCCCGACGAGCAGTACTTC